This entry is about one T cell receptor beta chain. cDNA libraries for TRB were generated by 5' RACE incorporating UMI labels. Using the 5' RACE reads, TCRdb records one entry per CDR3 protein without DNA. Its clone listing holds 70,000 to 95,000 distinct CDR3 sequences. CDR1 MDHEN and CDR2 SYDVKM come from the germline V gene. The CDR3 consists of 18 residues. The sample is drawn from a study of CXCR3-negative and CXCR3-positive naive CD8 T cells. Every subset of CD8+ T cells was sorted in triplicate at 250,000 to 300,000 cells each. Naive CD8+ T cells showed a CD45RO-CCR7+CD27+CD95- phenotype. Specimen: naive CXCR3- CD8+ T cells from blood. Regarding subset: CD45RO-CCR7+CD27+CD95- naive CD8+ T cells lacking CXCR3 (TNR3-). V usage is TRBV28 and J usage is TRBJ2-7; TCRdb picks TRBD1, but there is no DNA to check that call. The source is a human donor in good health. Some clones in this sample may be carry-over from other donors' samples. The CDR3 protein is CASSLSLRGHTSSYEQYF.